A selection of T cell receptor beta chains follows, all from one sample in a study of PD-1 blockade in classical Hodgkin lymphoma. The method was immunoSEQ multiplex PCR; TCRdb's version includes in-frame clones alone and lacks a portion of them. The top ten clones hold about a sixth of a sample with approximately 84,000 clones, 65% to 85% of them seen once. The sample consisted of peripheral blood mononuclear cells (PBMCs), taken before the fourth cycle of nivolumab. The receptors originated from a human donor with classical Hodgkin lymphoma. CDR3s leave out the opening cysteine and the closing phenylalanine or tryptophan. The order of the fields is J gene, CDR3 length, D gene, V gene, CDR3 protein. The D gene is left open where the match is weak.

J gene: TRBJ2-3
CDR3 length: 13
D gene: TRBD1
V gene: TRBV27
CDR3 protein: ASSLSGGTGGTQY

J gene: TRBJ2-7
CDR3 length: 9
D gene: NA
V gene: TRBV27
CDR3 protein: ASSFGSEQY

J gene: TRBJ2-5
CDR3 length: 11
D gene: NA
V gene: TRBV6-1
CDR3 protein: ASNLIPEETQY

J gene: TRBJ2-3
CDR3 length: 11
D gene: TRBD1
V gene: TRBV7-9
CDR3 protein: ASSGTGTDTQY

J gene: TRBJ1-5
CDR3 length: 13
D gene: TRBD1
V gene: TRBV2
CDR3 protein: ASRRDRGSNQPQH

J gene: TRBJ2-1
CDR3 length: 11
D gene: TRBD1
V gene: TRBV5-6
CDR3 protein: ASSLGAGGEQF

J gene: TRBJ2-3
CDR3 length: 10
D gene: NA
V gene: TRBV9
CDR3 protein: ASGPSTDTQY

J gene: TRBJ2-7
CDR3 length: 11
D gene: NA
V gene: TRBV27
CDR3 protein: ASMNREPYEQY

J gene: TRBJ1-2
CDR3 length: 12
D gene: NA
V gene: TRBV4-3
CDR3 protein: ASSQIPVLDGYT

J gene: TRBJ2-1
CDR3 length: 11
D gene: NA
V gene: TRBV5-1
CDR3 protein: ASGESPYNEQF

J gene: TRBJ1-5
CDR3 length: 13
D gene: NA
V gene: TRBV19
CDR3 protein: ASSSGRNSNQPQH

J gene: TRBJ1-5
CDR3 length: 13
D gene: NA
V gene: TRBV6-5
CDR3 protein: ASSSSSGAQQPQH

J gene: TRBJ2-7
CDR3 length: 12
D gene: TRBD1
V gene: TRBV19
CDR3 protein: ASSRGQGNGEQY

J gene: TRBJ2-2
CDR3 length: 15
D gene: TRBD1
V gene: TRBV6-4
CDR3 protein: ASSAPPGTGNTGELF

J gene: TRBJ1-2
CDR3 length: 12
D gene: NA
V gene: TRBV5-1
CDR3 protein: ASSQAGTWYGYT

J gene: TRBJ1-2
CDR3 length: 11
D gene: NA
V gene: TRBV5-8
CDR3 protein: ASSPGGNYGYT

J gene: TRBJ2-7
CDR3 length: 10
D gene: NA
V gene: TRBV10-3
CDR3 protein: ATGGNGYEQY

J gene: TRBJ2-1
CDR3 length: 14
D gene: TRBD2
V gene: TRBV6-6
CDR3 protein: ASSYSRTSGNNEQF

J gene: TRBJ2-7
CDR3 length: 12
D gene: NA
V gene: TRBV7-8
CDR3 protein: ASSLAPQGSEQY

J gene: TRBJ1-1
CDR3 length: 8
D gene: NA
V gene: TRBV29-1
CDR3 protein: SVVGWRAF

J gene: TRBJ2-2
CDR3 length: 15
D gene: TRBD2
V gene: TRBV7-2
CDR3 protein: ASSLGVLAANTGELF

J gene: TRBJ1-2
CDR3 length: 12
D gene: NA
V gene: TRBV28
CDR3 protein: ASNKERWTSGYT

J gene: TRBJ2-1
CDR3 length: 13
D gene: TRBD2
V gene: TRBV11-3
CDR3 protein: ASSLTSGRWDEQF

J gene: TRBJ2-3
CDR3 length: 14
D gene: NA
V gene: TRBV27
CDR3 protein: ASSLLLQGGTDTQY

J gene: TRBJ2-7
CDR3 length: 10
D gene: NA
V gene: TRBV5-1
CDR3 protein: ASSLADSEQY

J gene: TRBJ2-5
CDR3 length: 14
D gene: TRBD2
V gene: TRBV5-6
CDR3 protein: ASSTGLGSQQETQY

J gene: TRBJ2-2
CDR3 length: 16
D gene: TRBD2
V gene: TRBV27
CDR3 protein: ASTSWGGGGGGAGELF

J gene: TRBJ2-1
CDR3 length: 13
D gene: NA
V gene: TRBV6-5
CDR3 protein: ASSIPGLGYTEQF

J gene: TRBJ1-1
CDR3 length: 10
D gene: NA
V gene: TRBV5-1
CDR3 protein: ASSLVGPEAF

J gene: TRBJ1-5
CDR3 length: 13
D gene: NA
V gene: TRBV7-7
CDR3 protein: ASSSPGHRQEPQH

J gene: TRBJ1-1
CDR3 length: 13
D gene: NA
V gene: TRBV7-9
CDR3 protein: ASSLGSPLNTEAF

J gene: TRBJ1-2
CDR3 length: 10
D gene: NA
V gene: TRBV19
CDR3 protein: ASSIPGYGYT

J gene: TRBJ1-1
CDR3 length: 14
D gene: TRBD1
V gene: TRBV30
CDR3 protein: AWSSGTGYGNTEAF

J gene: TRBJ2-3
CDR3 length: 13
D gene: NA
V gene: TRBV10-3
CDR3 protein: AISESGTGTDTQY

J gene: TRBJ2-7
CDR3 length: 13
D gene: NA
V gene: TRBV30
CDR3 protein: ACYSTGGQSYEQY

J gene: TRBJ2-2
CDR3 length: 13
D gene: NA
V gene: TRBV7-8
CDR3 protein: ASSRGTSRFGELF

J gene: TRBJ2-5
CDR3 length: 14
D gene: TRBD1
V gene: TRBV5-1
CDR3 protein: ASSPGQGPTQETQY

J gene: TRBJ2-3
CDR3 length: 13
D gene: NA
V gene: TRBV19
CDR3 protein: ASSIDLLRTDTQY

J gene: TRBJ1-1
CDR3 length: 13
D gene: NA
V gene: TRBV7-2
CDR3 protein: ASSLGRAMNTEAF